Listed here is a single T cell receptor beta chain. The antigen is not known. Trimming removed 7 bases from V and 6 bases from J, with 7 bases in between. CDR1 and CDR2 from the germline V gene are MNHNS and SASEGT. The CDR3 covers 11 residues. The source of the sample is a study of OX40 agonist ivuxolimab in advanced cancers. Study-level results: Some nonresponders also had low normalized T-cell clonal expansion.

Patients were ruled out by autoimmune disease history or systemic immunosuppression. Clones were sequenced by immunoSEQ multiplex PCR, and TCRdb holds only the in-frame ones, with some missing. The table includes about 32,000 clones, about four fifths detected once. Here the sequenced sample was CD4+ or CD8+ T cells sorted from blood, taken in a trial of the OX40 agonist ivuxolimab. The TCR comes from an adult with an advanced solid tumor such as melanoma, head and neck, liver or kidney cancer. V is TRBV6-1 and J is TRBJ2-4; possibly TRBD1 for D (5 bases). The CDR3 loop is CASTRGNIQYF. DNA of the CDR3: TGTGCCAGCACTAGGGGAAACATTCAGTACTTC.